These 2 T cell receptor beta chains came from one sample sequenced in a study of T cell responses to AZD1222 COVID-19 vaccine. Sequencing was performed with immunoSEQ multiplex PCR; in TCRdb, only in-frame clones are kept and a portion is missing. The sample lists tens of thousands of clones, around 90% seen once, with 20% to 25% in the top ten. This material consisted of peripheral blood, taken on day 0 of AZD1222 vaccination. The receptor source for this set is an adult in good health.

The chain joins TRBV20-1 to TRBJ1-2; D remains ambiguous. Germline V gene data show CDR1 as DFQATT and CDR2 as SNEGSKA (reference sequence). Trimming stripped 5 bases from V and 2 bases from J, with 6 bases between. The CDR3 consists of 11 residues. The CDR3 reads CSAQENYGYTF. Written as DNA, the CDR3 is TGCAGTGCTCAGGAGAACTATGGCTACACCTTC.

The chain carries TRBV5-1 and TRBJ1-3, with D unclear. V was clipped by 0 bases and J by 1 base, with 8 bases between them. This CDR3 comprises 15 residues. Germline CDR1 and CDR2: SGHRS and YFSETQ. The CDR3 DNA is TGCGCCAGCAGCTTGGACCTTGGGTCTGGAAACACCATATATTTT. It translates to CASSLDLGSGNTIYF.